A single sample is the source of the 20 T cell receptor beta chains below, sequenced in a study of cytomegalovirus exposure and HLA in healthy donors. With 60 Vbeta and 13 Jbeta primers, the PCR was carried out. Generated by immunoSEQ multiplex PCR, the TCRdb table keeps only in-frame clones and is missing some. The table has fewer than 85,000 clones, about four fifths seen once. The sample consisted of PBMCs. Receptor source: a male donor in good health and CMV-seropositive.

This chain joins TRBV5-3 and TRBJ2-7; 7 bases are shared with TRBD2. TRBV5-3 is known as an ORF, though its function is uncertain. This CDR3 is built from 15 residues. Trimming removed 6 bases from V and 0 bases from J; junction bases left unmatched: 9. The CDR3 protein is CARISGDGSSYEQYF. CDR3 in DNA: TGTGCCAGAATAAGCGGGGACGGGAGCTCCTACGAGCAGTACTTC.

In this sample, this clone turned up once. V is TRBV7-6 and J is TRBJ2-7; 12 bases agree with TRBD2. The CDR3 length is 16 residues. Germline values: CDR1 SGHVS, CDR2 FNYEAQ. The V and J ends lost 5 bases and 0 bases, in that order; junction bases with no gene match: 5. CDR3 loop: CASSASTSGSSYEQYF. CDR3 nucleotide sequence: TGTGCCAGCAGCGCTTCGACTAGCGGGAGCTCCTACGAGCAGTACTTC.

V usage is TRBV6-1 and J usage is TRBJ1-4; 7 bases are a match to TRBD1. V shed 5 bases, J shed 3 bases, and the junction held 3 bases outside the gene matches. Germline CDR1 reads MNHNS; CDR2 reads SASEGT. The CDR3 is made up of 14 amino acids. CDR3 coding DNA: TGTGCCAGCAGTTCAGGGGGAGCTAATGAAAAACTGTTTTTT. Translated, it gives CASSSGGANEKLFF.

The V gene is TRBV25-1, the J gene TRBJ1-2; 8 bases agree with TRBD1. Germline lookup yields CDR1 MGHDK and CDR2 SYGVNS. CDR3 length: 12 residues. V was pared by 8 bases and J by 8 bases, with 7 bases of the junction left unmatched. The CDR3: CASSRTGGGYTF. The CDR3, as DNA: TGTGCCAGCTCAAGAACAGGGGGAGGCTACACCTTC.

CDR3 in amino acids: CASNRYYEQYF. CDR3 DNA: TGTGCCAGCAATAGATACTACGAGCAGTACTTC. This chain uses TRBV28 with TRBJ2-7; D unresolved. V lost 7 bases and J lost 3, with 7 bases in between. Germline CDR1 and CDR2: MDHEN and SYDVKM. The CDR3 covers 11 residues.

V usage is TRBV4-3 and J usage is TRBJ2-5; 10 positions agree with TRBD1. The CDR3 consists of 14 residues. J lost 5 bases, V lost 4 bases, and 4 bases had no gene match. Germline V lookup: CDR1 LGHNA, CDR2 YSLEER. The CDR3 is CASSRGQGYETQYF. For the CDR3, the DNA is TGCGCCAGCAGCCGGGGACAGGGGTATGAGACCCAGTACTTC.

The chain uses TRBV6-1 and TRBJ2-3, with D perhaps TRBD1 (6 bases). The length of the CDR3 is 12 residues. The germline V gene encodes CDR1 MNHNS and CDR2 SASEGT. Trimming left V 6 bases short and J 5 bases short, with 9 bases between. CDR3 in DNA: TGTGCCAGCAGCAGGGGCGAAGATACGCAGTATTTT. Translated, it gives CASSRGEDTQYF.

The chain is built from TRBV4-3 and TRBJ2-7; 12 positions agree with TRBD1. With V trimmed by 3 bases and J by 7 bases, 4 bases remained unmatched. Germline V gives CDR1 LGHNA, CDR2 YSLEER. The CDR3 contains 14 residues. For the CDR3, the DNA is TGCGCCAGCAGCCAGGGACAGGGGGCGAGGGAGCAGTACTTC. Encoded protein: CASSQGQGAREQYF.

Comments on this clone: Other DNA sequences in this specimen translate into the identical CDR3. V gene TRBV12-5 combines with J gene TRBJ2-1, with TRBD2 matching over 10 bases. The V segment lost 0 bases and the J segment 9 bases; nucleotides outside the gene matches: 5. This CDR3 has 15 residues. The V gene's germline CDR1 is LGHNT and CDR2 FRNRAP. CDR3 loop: CASGLVSGRRGEQFF. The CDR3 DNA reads TGTGCTAGTGGTTTGGTTAGCGGGAGGCGGGGTGAGCAGTTCTTC.

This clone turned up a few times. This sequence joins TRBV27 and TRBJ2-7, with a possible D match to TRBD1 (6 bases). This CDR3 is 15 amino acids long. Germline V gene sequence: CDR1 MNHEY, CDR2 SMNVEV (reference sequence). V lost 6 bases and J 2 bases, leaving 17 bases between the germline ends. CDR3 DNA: TGTGCCAGCAGCTCACAGGGTCAAGTAGCCTACGAGCAGTACTTC. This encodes CASSSQGQVAYEQYF.

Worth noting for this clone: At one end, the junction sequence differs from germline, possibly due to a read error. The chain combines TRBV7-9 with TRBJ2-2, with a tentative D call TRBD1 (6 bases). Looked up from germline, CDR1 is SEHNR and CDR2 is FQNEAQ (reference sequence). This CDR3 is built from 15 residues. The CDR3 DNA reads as TGTTCCAGCCCCATAAGGGGGTCTTACACCGGGGAGCTGTTTTTT. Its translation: CSSPIRGSYTGELFF.

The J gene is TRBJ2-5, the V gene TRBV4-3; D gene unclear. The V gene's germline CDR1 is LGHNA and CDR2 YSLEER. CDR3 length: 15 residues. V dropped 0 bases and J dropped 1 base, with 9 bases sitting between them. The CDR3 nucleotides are TGCGCCAGCAGCCAAGATGGGCAGGTCCAAGAGACCCAGTACTTC. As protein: CASSQDGQVQETQYF.

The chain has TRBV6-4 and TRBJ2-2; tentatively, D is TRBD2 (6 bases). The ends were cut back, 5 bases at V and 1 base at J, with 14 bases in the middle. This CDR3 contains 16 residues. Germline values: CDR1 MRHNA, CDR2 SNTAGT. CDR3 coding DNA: TGTGCCAGCAGTCGACGGGGCGGGATGAACACCGGGGAGCTGTTTTTT. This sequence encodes CASSRRGGMNTGELFF.

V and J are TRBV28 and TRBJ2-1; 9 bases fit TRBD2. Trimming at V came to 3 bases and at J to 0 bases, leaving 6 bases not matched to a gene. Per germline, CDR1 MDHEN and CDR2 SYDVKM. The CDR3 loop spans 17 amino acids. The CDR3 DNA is TGTGCCAGCAGTTTTGGGCTAGCGGGGTTCTCCTACAATGAGCAGTTCTTC. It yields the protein CASSFGLAGFSYNEQFF.

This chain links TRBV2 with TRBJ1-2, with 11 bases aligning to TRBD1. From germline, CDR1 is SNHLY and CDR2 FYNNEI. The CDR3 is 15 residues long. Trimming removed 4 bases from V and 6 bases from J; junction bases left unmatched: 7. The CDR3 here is CASSGAGTGGDGYTF. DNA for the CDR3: TGTGCCAGCAGTGGTGCAGGGACAGGGGGGGATGGCTACACCTTC.

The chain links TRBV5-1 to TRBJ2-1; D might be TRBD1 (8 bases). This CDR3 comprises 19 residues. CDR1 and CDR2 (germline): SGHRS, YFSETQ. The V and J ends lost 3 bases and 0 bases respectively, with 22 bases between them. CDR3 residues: CASSSTGEGWVSSYNEQFF. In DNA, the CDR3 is TGCGCCAGCAGCTCGACAGGGGAGGGGTGGGTGAGCTCCTACAATGAGCAGTTCTTC.

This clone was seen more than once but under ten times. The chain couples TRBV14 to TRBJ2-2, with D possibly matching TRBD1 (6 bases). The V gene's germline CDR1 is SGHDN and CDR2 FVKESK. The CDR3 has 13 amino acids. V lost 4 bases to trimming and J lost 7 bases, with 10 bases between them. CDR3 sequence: CASSPRTVGELFF. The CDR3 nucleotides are TGTGCCAGCAGCCCCCGGACAGTCGGGGAGCTGTTTTTT.

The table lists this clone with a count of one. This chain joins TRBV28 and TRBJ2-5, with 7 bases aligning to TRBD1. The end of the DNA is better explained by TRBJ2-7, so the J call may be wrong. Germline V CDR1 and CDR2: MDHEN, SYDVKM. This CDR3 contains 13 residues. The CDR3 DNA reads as TGTGCCAGCAGGGGGACAGTAACCTACGAGCAGTACTTC. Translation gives CASRGTVTYEQYF.

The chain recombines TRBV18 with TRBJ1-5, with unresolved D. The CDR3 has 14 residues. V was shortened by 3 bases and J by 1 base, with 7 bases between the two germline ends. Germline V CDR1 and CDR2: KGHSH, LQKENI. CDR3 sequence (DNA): TGTGCCAGCTCACCGGGCCCGAGCAATCAGCCCCAGCATTTT. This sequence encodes CASSPGPSNQPQHF.

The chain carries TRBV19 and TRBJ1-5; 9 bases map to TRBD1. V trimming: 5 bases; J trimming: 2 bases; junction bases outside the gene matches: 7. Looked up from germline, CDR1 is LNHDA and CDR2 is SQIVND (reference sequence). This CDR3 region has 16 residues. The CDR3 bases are TGTGCCAGTAGTGCCACAGGGGGCGCTGGCAATCAGCCCCAGCATTTT. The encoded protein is CASSATGGAGNQPQHF.